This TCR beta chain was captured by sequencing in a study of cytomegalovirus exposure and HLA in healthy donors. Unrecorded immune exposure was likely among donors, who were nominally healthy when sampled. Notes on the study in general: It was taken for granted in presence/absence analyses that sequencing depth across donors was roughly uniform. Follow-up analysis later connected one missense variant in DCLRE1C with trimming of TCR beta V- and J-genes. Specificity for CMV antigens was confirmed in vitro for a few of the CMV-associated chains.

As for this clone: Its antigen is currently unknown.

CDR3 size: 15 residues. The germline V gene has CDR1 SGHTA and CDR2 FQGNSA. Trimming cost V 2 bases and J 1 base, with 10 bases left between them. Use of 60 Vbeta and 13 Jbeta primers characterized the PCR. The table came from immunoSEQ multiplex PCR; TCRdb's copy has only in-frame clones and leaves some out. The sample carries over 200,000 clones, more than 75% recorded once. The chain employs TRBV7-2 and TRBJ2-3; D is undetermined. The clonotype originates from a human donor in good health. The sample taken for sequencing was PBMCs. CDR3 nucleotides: TGTGCCAGCAGCTTAATACCGACTGGCACAGATACGCAGTATTTT. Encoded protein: CASSLIPTGTDTQYF.